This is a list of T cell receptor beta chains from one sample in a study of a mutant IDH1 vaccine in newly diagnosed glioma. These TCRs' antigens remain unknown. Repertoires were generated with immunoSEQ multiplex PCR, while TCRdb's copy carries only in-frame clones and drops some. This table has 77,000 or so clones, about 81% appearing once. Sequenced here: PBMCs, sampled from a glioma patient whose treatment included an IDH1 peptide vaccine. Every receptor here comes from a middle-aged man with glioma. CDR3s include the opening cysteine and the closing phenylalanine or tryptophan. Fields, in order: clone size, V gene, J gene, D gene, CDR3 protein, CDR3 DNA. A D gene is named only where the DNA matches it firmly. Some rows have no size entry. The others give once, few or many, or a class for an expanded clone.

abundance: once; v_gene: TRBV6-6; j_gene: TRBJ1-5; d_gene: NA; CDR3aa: CASSPNTVSNQPQHF; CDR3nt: TGTGCCAGCAGCCCGAATACAGTTAGCAATCAGCCCCAGCATTTT
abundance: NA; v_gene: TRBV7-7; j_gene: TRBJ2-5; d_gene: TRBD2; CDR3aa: CASSLDSGGEETQYF; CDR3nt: TGTGCTAGCAGCTTAGATAGCGGGGGGGAAGAGACCCAGTACTTC
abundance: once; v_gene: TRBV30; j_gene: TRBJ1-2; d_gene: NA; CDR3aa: CAWGGESVSYGYTF; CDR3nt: TGTGCCTGGGGGGGGGAATCCGTTTCGTATGGCTACACCTTC
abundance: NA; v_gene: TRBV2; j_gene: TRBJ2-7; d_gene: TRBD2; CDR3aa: CASIALGLADYEQYF; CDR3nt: TGTGCCAGCATCGCCCTCGGACTAGCGGACTACGAGCAGTACTTC
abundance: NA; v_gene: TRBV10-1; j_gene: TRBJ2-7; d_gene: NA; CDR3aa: CASSVKQIVYEQYF; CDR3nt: TGCGCCAGCAGTGTTAAACAGATAGTCTACGAGCAGTACTTC
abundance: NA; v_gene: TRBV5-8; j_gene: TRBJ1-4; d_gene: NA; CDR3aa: CASSLGGQSNEKLFF; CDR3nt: TGTGCCAGCAGCTTGGGAGGACAGTCTAATGAAAAACTGTTTTTT
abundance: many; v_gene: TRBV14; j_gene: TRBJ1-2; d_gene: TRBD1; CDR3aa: CASSLRQGSDYTF; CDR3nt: TGTGCCAGCAGCCTTAGACAGGGTTCTGACTACACCTTC
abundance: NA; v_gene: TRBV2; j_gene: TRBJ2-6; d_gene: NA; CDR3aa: CASRGTPSGANVLTF; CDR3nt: TGTGCCAGCAGGGGGACACCCTCTGGGGCCAACGTCCTGACTTTC
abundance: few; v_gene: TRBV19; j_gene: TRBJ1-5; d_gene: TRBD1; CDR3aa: CASDLAGGLQPQHF; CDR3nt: TGTGCCAGTGACCTAGCAGGGGGCTTGCAGCCCCAGCATTTT
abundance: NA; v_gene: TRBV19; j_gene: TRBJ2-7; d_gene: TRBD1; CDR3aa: CASSPGQGADYEQYF; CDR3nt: TGTGCCAGTAGCCCGGGACAGGGGGCGGACTACGAGCAGTACTTC
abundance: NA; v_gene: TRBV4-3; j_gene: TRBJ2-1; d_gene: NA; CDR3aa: CASSQDGSFNEQFF; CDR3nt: TGCGCCAGCAGCCAAGATGGTAGTTTCAATGAGCAGTTCTTC
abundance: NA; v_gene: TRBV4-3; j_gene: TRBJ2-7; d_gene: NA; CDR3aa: CASSQGIGDYEQYF; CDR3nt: TGCGCCAGCAGCCAAGGAATAGGGGACTACGAGCAGTACTTC
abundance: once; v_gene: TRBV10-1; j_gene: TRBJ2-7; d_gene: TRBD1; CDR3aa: CASSPGQGSHYEQYF; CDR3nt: TGCGCCAGCAGCCCGGGACAGGGATCACACTACGAGCAGTACTTC
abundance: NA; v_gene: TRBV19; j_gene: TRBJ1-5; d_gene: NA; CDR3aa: CASSIGAGNQPQHF; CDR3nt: TGTGCCAGTAGTATTGGGGCGGGTAATCAGCCCCAGCATTTT
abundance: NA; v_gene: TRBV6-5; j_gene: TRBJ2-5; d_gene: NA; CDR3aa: CASKSTETQYF; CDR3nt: TGTGCCTCTAAGTCGACGGAGACCCAGTACTTC
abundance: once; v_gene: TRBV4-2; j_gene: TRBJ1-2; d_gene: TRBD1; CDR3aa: CASSQEGGDSTIINYGYTF; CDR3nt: TGTGCCAGCAGCCAAGAAGGAGGGGACAGTACAATAATTAACTATGGCTACACCTTC
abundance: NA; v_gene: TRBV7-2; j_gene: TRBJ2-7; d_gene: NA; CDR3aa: CASSFSSSEQYF; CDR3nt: TGTGCCAGCAGCTTTTCTTCTTCCGAGCAGTACTTC
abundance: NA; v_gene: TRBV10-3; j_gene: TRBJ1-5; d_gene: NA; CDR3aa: CAISVEGNQPQHF; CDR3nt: TGTGCCATCAGTGTGGAAGGCAATCAGCCCCAGCATTTT
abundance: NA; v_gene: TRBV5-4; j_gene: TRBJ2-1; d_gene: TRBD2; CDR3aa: CASSLGLAFYNEQFF; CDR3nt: TGTGCCAGCAGCTTGGGACTAGCGTTCTACAATGAGCAGTTCTTC
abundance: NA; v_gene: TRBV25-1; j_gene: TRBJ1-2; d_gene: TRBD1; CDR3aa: CASSDEAGGDYGYTF; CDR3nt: TGTGCCAGCAGTGATGAGGCAGGGGGGGACTATGGCTACACCTTC
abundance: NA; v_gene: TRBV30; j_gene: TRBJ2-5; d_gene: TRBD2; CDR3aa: CAWSAGLAGVQETQYF; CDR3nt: TGTGCCTGGAGTGCGGGGCTAGCGGGGGTCCAAGAGACCCAGTACTTC
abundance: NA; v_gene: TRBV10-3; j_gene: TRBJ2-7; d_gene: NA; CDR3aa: CAISEKRGAYEQYF; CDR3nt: TGTGCCATCAGTGAGAAGAGGGGCGCATACGAGCAGTACTTC
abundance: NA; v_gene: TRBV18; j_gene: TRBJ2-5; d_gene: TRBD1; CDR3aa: CASSPAGTAQETQYF; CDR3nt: TGTGCCAGCTCACCAGCCGGGACAGCCCAAGAGACCCAGTACTTC
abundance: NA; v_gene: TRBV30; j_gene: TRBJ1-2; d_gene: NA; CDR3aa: CAWSLATKPNYGYTF; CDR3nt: TGTGCCTGGAGTCTGGCGACGAAGCCCAACTATGGCTACACCTTC
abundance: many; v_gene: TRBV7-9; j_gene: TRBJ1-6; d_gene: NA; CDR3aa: CASSVTKRASYNSPLHF; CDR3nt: TGTGCCAGCAGCGTTACAAAGCGGGCCAGTTATAATTCACCCCTCCACTTT
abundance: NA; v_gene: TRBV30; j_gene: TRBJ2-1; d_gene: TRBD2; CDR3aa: CASPGTSEPYNEQFF; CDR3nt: TGTGCCAGCCCCGGGACTAGCGAACCCTACAATGAGCAGTTCTTC
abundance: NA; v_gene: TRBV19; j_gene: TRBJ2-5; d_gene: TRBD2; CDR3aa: CASSMEGLAGAPQETQYF; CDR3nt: TGTGCCAGTAGTATGGAGGGACTAGCGGGGGCCCCGCAAGAGACCCAGTACTTC
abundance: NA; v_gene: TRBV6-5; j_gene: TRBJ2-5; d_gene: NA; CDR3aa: CASRAGQQETQYF; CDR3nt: TGTGCCAGCAGAGCGGGACAGCAAGAGACCCAGTACTTC
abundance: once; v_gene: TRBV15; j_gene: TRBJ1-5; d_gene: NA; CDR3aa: CATSEPGASKNQPQHF; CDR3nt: TGTGCCACCAGCGAGCCTGGGGCCAGTAAAAATCAGCCCCAGCATTTT
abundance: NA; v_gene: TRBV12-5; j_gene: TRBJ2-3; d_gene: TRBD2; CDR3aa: CASGLRLAGAQADTQYF; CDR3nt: TGTGCTAGTGGTTTGCGACTAGCGGGAGCCCAGGCAGATACGCAGTATTTT
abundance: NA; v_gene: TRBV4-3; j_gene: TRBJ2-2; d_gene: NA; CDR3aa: CASSQDQRTGELFF; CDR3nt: TGCGCCAGCAGCCAAGATCAACGAACCGGGGAGCTGTTTTTT
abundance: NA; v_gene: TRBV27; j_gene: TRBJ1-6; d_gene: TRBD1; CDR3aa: CASSLWPGGSNSPLHF; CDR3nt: TGTGCCAGCAGTTTATGGCCAGGGGGCTCCAATTCACCCCTCCACTTT
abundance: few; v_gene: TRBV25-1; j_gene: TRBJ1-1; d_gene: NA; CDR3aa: CASSARGLEAFF; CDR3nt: TGTGCCAGCAGTGCCCGAGGACTAGAAGCTTTCTTT
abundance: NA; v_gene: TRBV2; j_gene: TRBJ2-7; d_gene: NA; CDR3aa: CATLGHSYEQYF; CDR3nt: TGTGCCACCTTGGGGCACAGCTACGAGCAGTACTTC
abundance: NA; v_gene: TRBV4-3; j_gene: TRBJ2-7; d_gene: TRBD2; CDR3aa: CASSQDKTGGIFYEQYF; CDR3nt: TGCGCCAGCAGCCAAGATAAAACGGGAGGTATCTTTTACGAGCAGTACTTC
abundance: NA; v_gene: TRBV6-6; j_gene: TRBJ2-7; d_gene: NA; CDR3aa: CASSSGSGEQYF; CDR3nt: TGTGCCAGCAGTTCCGGGTCAGGTGAGCAGTACTTC
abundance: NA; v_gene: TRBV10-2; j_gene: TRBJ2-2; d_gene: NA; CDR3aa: CASAGFHPGELFF; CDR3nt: TGCGCCAGCGCGGGTTTCCATCCCGGGGAGCTGTTTTTT
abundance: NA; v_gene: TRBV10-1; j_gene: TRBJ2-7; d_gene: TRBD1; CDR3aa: CASSPPRPGQGYYEQYF; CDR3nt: TGCGCCAGTTCCCCGCCCCGTCCAGGACAGGGTTACTACGAGCAGTACTTC
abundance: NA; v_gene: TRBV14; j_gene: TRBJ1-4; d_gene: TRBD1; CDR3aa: CASSLQGGEKLFF; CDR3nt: TGTGCCAGCAGCTTACAGGGGGGTGAAAAACTGTTTTTT
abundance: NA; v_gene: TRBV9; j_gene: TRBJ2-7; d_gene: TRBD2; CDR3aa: CASSPRLAGGYFYEQYF; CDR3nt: TGTGCCAGCAGCCCGCGACTAGCGGGGGGGTATTTCTACGAGCAGTACTTC
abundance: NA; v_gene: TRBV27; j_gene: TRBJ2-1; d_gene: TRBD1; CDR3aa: CASSSGAGGWSEQFF; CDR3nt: TGTGCCAGCAGTTCAGGGGCAGGGGGCTGGAGTGAGCAGTTCTTC
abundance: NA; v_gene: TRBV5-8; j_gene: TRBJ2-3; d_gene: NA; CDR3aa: CASSMGVTQSTDTQYF; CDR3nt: TGTGCCAGCAGCATGGGTGTAACCCAAAGCACAGATACGCAGTATTTT
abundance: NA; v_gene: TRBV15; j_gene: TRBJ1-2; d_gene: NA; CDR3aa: CATSRDRWGPGGGYTF; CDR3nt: TGTGCCACCAGCAGAGATCGGTGGGGTCCCGGGGGTGGCTACACCTTC
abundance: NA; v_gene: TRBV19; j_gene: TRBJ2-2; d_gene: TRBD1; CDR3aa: CASSILSPLRQGSTELFF; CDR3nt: TGTGCCAGTAGTATCCTTTCACCTCTAAGACAGGGCTCTACGGAGCTGTTTTTT
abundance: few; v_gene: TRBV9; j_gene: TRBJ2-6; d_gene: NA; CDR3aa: CASSLLWTDRSGANVLTF; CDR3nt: TGTGCCAGCAGCTTGCTTTGGACGGACCGCTCTGGGGCCAACGTCCTGACTTTC
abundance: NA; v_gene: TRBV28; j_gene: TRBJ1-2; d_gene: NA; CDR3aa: CASSMDSRWMAYGYTF; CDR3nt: TGTGCCAGCAGTATGGACAGTAGGTGGATGGCCTATGGCTACACCTTC